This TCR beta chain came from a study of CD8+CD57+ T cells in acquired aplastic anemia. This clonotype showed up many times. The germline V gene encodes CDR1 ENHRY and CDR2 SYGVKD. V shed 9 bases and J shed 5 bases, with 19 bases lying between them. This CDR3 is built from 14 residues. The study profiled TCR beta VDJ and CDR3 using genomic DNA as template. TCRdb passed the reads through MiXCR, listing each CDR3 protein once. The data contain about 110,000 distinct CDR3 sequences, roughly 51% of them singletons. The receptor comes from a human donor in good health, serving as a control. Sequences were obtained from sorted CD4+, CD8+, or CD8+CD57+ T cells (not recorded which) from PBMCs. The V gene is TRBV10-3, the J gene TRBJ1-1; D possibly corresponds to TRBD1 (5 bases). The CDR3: CAIGAGGVGTEAFF. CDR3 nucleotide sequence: TGTGCCATTGGGGCGGGAGGGGTAGGGACTGAAGCTTTCTTT.